The 8 T cell receptor beta chains below all came from one sample that was sequenced in a study of blood T cell repertoires in COVID-19 (dated by TCRdb to about 2020). Library construction relied on the immunoSEQ multiplex PCR assay. Imported from immuneACCESS, the table was reduced by TCRdb to in-frame sequences with V and J called. These copies leave out some clones; in studies compared against another copy, an unresolved V gene accounts for under half, and the cause of the remainder is not known. For this sample the table gives 150,000 to 200,000 clones, of which 86% were detected only once. Approximately 9.9% of the sample is in the top ten clones. Sequencing input: peripheral blood. The receptors were sampled from an older woman with COVID-19, enrolled during active disease.

J is TRBJ1-2 and V is TRBV6-1; D might be TRBD1 (6 bases). Per the germline V gene, CDR1 is MNHNS and CDR2 is SASEGT. V was cut by 2 bases and J by 2 bases, with 6 bases left in between. CDR3 length equals 13 residues. The CDR3 loop is CASSERGNYGYTF. CDR3 in DNA: TGTGCCAGCAGTGAAAGGGGGAACTATGGCTACACCTTC.

The rearrangement uses TRBV25-1 and TRBJ1-1; the D is unclear. Germline V gene data show CDR1 as MGHDK and CDR2 as SYGVNS. Deletions cut 7 bases from V and 1 base from J, with 10 bases between. The CDR3 runs to 13 residues. The CDR3 loop is CASINSGNTEAFF. CDR3 DNA: TGTGCCAGCATTAACAGCGGGAACACTGAAGCTTTCTTT.

The chain employs TRBV13 and TRBJ1-4; TRBD1 is a possible D gene (5 bases). The CDR3 contains 15 residues. CDR1 and CDR2 from the germline V gene are PRHDT and FYEKMQ (reference sequence). V was clipped by 3 bases and J by 3 bases, with 11 bases between them. The CDR3 region is CASSFQGSANEKLFF. DNA for the CDR3: TGTGCCAGCAGCTTCCAGGGAAGTGCTAATGAAAAACTGTTTTTT.

The gene calls are TRBV28 and TRBJ1-1; unclear D gene. This CDR3 region has 12 residues. Germline assignment: CDR1 MDHEN and CDR2 SYDVKM. Trimming cost V 5 bases and J 6 bases, with 10 bases left between them. CDR3 loop: CASSPSEAEAFF. The DNA for the CDR3 is TGTGCCAGCAGTCCCTCGGAGGCTGAAGCTTTCTTT.

The chain links TRBV4-2 to TRBJ2-3; maybe TRBD1 (6 bases). There are 16 residues in the CDR3. CDR1 is LGHNA, CDR2 YNFKEQ, per germline. V lost 4 bases to trimming and J lost 2 bases, with 16 bases between them. The CDR3 loop is CASSPRQDPVTDTQYF. The CDR3 DNA follows: TGTGCCAGCAGCCCGAGACAGGACCCAGTCACAGATACGCAGTATTTT.

The chain uses TRBV30 and TRBJ2-7; 16 bases are a match to TRBD2. CDR3 length: 18 residues. The germline gives CDR1 GTSNPN, CDR2 SVGIG (reference sequence). Trimming cost V 3 bases and J 0 bases; bases outside gene matches: 8. For the CDR3, the DNA is TGTGCCTGGAGGAAGGGACTAGCGGGAGGGTCGATCTCCTACGAGCAGTACTTC. Translating it yields CAWRKGLAGGSISYEQYF.

Remarks on this clone: At one end the junction does not follow the germline gene, possibly because of a read error. The chain combines TRBV27 with TRBJ1-1; TRBD1 is a possible D gene (6 bases). The V gene's germline CDR1 is MNHEY and CDR2 SMNVEV (reference sequence). The CDR3 extends over 15 amino acids. Here the CDR3 reads CASSLVITGNAEAFF. In DNA, the CDR3 is TGTGCCAGCAGTTTAGTTATCACAGGGAACGCTGAAGCTTTCTTT.

The chain links TRBV7-2 to TRBJ1-2; 7 positions match TRBD1. This CDR3 is 14 amino acids long. J gave up 7 bases and V 4 bases, and 9 bases lay outside the gene matches. Germline CDR1 is SGHTA and CDR2 is FQGNSA. CDR3 DNA: TGTGCCAGCAGCTCGACAGGGATTAGGGGTGGCTACACCTTC. This sequence encodes CASSSTGIRGGYTF. The whole variable domain, filled in from reference TRBV7-2 and TRBJ1-2, reads GAGVSQSPSNKVTEKGKDVELRCDPISGHTALYWYRQSLGQGLEFLIYFQGNSAPDKSGLPSDRFSAERTGGSVSTLTIQRTQQEDSAVYLCASSSTGIRGGYTFGSGTRLTVV.